Here is one TCR beta chain with its context. The antigen remains unidentified. This sample was taken from a study of shared clonotypes between healthy human individuals. Overall study findings and caveats: What naive subsets generally showed was a larger estimated richness than memory subsets showed. Sequencing depth was predicted to influence how clonotypes are shared among donors.

Germline V gene data show CDR1 as LNHDA and CDR2 as SQIVND (reference sequence). The CDR3 runs 15 residues. With 3 bases removed from V and 5 bases from J, the gap between germline ends came to 14 bases. Every donor was a Caucasian adult from Nashville, Tennessee. The material for each subset, its genomic DNA, was split evenly across several immunoSEQ plates. The assay was immunoSEQ multiplex PCR, and TCRdb's table has in-frame clones only and misses some. The table records roughly 2,500,000 clones, roughly 93% of them present only once. The origin of this receptor is a man aged 18 to 35 in good health. Some clones in this sample may be carry-over from other donors' samples. Material: naive CD4+ T cells from PBMCs. The subset here: CD45RA+ positively selected. V usage is TRBV19 and J usage is TRBJ1-5, with D possibly being TRBD1 (6 bases). The CDR3 coding sequence is TGTGCCAGTAGTATGGAAGCAGGGGCGTATCAGCCCCAGCATTTT. Its translation is CASSMEAGAYQPQHF.